One sample yielded the 8 T cell receptor beta chains listed below, sequenced in a study of T-cell reconstitution after alpha-beta-depleted transplantation in children (TCRdb year 2016). The library relied on PCR. Sequencing relied on an Illumina HiSeq 2500. TCR libraries were prepared with molecular barcoding, using unique molecular identifiers to normalize TCRbeta repertoire quantification. TCRdb trimmed public reads at Q25 via fastp, called clones via MiXCR and kept in-frame beta chains. Each CDR3 protein gets just one entry, which takes the most common genes and DNA from the rows behind it. For this sample the table gives a few hundred thousand distinct CDR3 sequences, of which 27% were detected only once. Under 45% of the sample belongs to the ten largest clones. The treatment or condition label corresponds to: allogeneic hematopoietic cell transplantation with graft depleted of TCRalphabeta T cells and CD19 B cells.

Specimen: PBMCs, collected before TCRalphabeta/CD19-depleted stem cell transplant. The receptors were sampled from a boy under two years old with Wiskott-Aldrich syndrome, due to receive a stem cell transplant.

The chain employs TRBV20-1 and TRBJ1-1; D uncertain. The CDR3 extends over 13 amino acids. Trimming removed 5 bases from V and 7 bases from J, with 17 bases in between. The germline gives CDR1 DFQATT, CDR2 SNEGSKA (reference sequence). As DNA, the CDR3 is TGCAGTGCTTCCCTTGCGGGTTCCGGTGAAGCTTTCTTT. Amino acid sequence: CSASLAGSGEAFF.

V and J are TRBV5-1 and TRBJ2-1; 10 nucleotides align to TRBD2. Germline values: CDR1 SGHRS, CDR2 YFSETQ. V lost 1 base, J lost 6 bases, and 4 bases stayed unmatched. This CDR3 is built from 15 residues. The CDR3 nucleotides read TGCGCCAGCAGCTTGAGTCTAGCGGGAGTCAATGAGCAGTTCTTC. It translates to CASSLSLAGVNEQFF.

The genes are TRBV9 and TRBJ2-5, with TRBD2 matching 15 bases. J was trimmed by 4 bases and V by 3 bases; bases with no gene match: 7. This CDR3 comprises 17 residues. Germline loops: CDR1 SGDLS, CDR2 YYNGEE. This CDR3 is CASSAGLAGGLGETQYF. CDR3 nucleotide sequence: TGTGCCAGCAGCGCGGGACTAGCGGGAGGTCTAGGAGAGACCCAGTACTTC.

J is TRBJ2-7 and V is TRBV7-2; TRBD2 matches 9 bases. The CDR3 is made up of 15 amino acids. The germline CDR1 and CDR2 sequences are SGHTA and FQGNSA. Losses at the gene ends were 5 bases for V and 4 bases for J; bases not matched to a gene: 9. The CDR3 coding sequence is TGTGCCAGCAGCGTGGCGGGAGGGCCTCAGTACGAGCAGTACTTC. Amino acid sequence: CASSVAGGPQYEQYF.

Only a few counts were recorded for this clonotype. The chain has TRBV6-2 or TRBV6-3 and TRBJ2-1; 14 nucleotides agree with TRBD2. The V and J ends lost 7 bases and 9 bases, in that order; junction bases with no gene match: 11. The germline CDR1 and CDR2 sequences are MNHEY and SVGEGT. This CDR3 is 16 amino acids long. In DNA form, the CDR3 reads TGTGCCAGCAAAAATGGGGGGACTAGCGGGAGATTTGAGCAGTTCTTC. Its translation is CASKNGGTSGRFEQFF.

The J gene is TRBJ2-3, the V gene TRBV19; the D gene is possibly TRBD2 (6 bases). The CDR3 is 13 residues long. V lost 7 bases to trimming and J lost 6 bases, with 14 bases between them. Germline loops: CDR1 LNHDA, CDR2 SQIVND (reference sequence). The CDR3 protein is CASNHAGSDTQYF. The CDR3 DNA reads as TGTGCCAGTAATCACGCGGGGTCGGATACGCAGTATTTT.

This sequence joins TRBV6-1 and TRBJ1-5, with 11 nucleotides matching TRBD1. The germline gives CDR1 MNHNS, CDR2 SASEGT. The V gene end was trimmed by 6 bases and the J gene end by 7 bases; junction bases not matched to a gene: 5. CDR3 length: 14 amino acids. The CDR3 loop is CASSWTGGEQPQHF. As DNA, the CDR3 is TGTGCCAGCAGCTGGACAGGGGGCGAGCAGCCCCAGCATTTT.

This clonotype was counted once. The CDR3 DNA sequence: TGTGCCATCAGTGAAGGGGGAGCGGGTACCGGGGAGCTGTTTTTT. This encodes CAISEGGAGTGELFF. This chain uses TRBV10-3 with TRBJ2-2; D might be TRBD1 or TRBD2, each matching 6 bases. With 3 bases removed from V and 5 bases from J, the gap between germline ends came to 13 bases. This CDR3 is 15 amino acids long. Germline V gene sequence: CDR1 ENHRY, CDR2 SYGVKD.